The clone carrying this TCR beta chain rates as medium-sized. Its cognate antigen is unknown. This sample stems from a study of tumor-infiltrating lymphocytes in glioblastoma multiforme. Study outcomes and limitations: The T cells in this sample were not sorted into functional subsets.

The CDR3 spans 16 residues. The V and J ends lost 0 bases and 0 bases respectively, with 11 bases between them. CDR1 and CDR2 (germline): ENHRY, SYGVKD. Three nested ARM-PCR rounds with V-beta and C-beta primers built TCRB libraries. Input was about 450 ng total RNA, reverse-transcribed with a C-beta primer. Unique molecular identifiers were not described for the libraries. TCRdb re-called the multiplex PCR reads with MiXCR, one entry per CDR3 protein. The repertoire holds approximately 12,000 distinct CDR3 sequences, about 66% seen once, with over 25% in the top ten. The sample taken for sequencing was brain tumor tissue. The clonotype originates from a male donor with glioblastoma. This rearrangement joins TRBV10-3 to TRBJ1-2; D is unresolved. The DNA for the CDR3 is TGTGCCATCAGTGAGTCGAGTGGCCGTACTAACTATGGCTACACCTTC. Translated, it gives CAISESSGRTNYGYTF.